This T cell receptor (beta chain) comes out of a study of blood T cell repertoires in COVID-19. Germline CDR1 and CDR2: LGHNA and YSLEER. Trimming shortened V by 4 bases and J by 1 base, and 11 bases separated the two germline ends. The CDR3 has 15 residues. Clones were read by immunoSEQ multiplex PCR, and TCRdb kept only the in-frame ones, dropping some. The profile shows roughly 140,000 clones, roughly 85% of them singletons. This TCR was sampled from a man between 65 and 80 years old with acute or convalescent COVID-19. Input material: peripheral blood. V and J are TRBV4-3 and TRBJ1-3; TRBD1 is a possible D gene (5 bases). This CDR3 is CASSRAQGSGNTIYF. Written as DNA, the CDR3 is TGCGCCAGCAGCCGTGCCCAGGGTTCTGGAAACACCATATATTTT.